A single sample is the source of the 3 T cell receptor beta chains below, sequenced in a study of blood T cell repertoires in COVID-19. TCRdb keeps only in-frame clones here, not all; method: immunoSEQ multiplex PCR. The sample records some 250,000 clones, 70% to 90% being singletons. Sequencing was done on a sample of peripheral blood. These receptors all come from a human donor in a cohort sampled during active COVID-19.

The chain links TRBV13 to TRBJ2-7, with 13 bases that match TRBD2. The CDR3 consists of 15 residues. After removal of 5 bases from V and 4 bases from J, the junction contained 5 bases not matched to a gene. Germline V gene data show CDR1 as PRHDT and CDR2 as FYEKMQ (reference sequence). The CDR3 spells CASSKLAGGWYEQYF. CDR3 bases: TGTGCCAGCAGCAAACTAGCGGGAGGGTGGTACGAGCAGTACTTC.

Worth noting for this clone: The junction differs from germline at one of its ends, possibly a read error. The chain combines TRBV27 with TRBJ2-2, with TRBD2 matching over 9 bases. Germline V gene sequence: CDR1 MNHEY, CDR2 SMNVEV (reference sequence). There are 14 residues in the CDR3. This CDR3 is CARGGGANTGELFF. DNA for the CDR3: TGTGCCAGAGGCGGGGGGGCGAATACCGGGGAGCTGTTTTTT.

Written as DNA, the CDR3 is TGCGCCAGCAGCCGCGCTAACACTGAAGCTTTCTTT. This translates into CASSRANTEAFF. The chain links TRBV4-1 to TRBJ1-1; D uncertain. The germline V gene has CDR1 MGHRA and CDR2 YSYEKL. Trimming left V 4 bases short and J 2 bases short, with 5 bases between. The CDR3 has 12 amino acids.